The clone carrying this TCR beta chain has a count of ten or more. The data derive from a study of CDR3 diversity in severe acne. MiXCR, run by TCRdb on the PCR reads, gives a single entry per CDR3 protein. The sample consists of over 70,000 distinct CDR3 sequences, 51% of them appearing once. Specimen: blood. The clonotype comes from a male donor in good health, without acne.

The CDR3 nucleotides are TGTGCCAGCAGCCCATCGGGGGAGGGCGAAGCTTTCTTT. It codes for CASSPSGEGEAFF. The chain joins TRBV7-2 to TRBJ1-1; a possible D gene is TRBD1 (5 bases). This CDR3 has 13 amino acids. CDR1 is SGHTA, CDR2 FQGNSA, per germline. Trimming shortened V by 5 bases and J by 8 bases, and 15 bases separated the two germline ends.